The 19 T cell receptor beta chains below come from one sample, sequenced in a study of T cell responses to AZD1222 COVID-19 vaccine (dated by TCRdb to the early 2020s). The library relied on the immunoSEQ multiplex PCR assay. Entries here come from immuneACCESS through TCRdb and include only in-frame sequences with V and J called. Some clones fail to appear in such tables; in the studies checked, an unresolved V gene covers under half of the shortfall, and the cause of the remainder is unknown. This sample is represented by 100,000 to 140,000 clones; roughly nine tenths of them were singletons. The top ten hold 6% to 7% of the sample. Reading the label with the study, this specimen's time point is: baseline before first vaccination. Sample: peripheral blood, taken on day 0 of AZD1222 vaccination. The source is an adult in good health.

The rearrangement links TRBV3-1 (or the pseudogene TRBV3-2) to TRBJ2-7; the match to TRBD2 covers 7 bases. V lost 1 base, J lost 2 bases, and 8 bases stayed unmatched. Germline V gene data show CDR1 as LGHDT and CDR2 as YNNKEL (reference sequence). This CDR3 has 16 residues. The CDR3 DNA is TGTGCCAGCAGCCAAGCCTCCTCGCGGGGGACCTACGAGCAGTACTTC. Translated: CASSQASSRGTYEQYF.

The CDR3 DNA reads as TGTGCCAGCAGCCGCGGACTCTTCTCCTACGAGCAGTACTTC. Translated: CASSRGLFSYEQYF. The J gene is TRBJ2-7, the V gene TRBV14; a weak D match, TRBD2 (5 bases). This CDR3 has 14 amino acids. Germline loops: CDR1 SGHDN, CDR2 FVKESK. Deletions cut 4 bases from V and 0 bases from J, with 10 bases between.

This clone has only a few counts. The gene calls are TRBV29-1 and TRBJ2-1; the D gene could be TRBD1 or TRBD2 (5 bases each). V lost 5 bases to trimming and J lost 3 bases, with 8 bases between them. The CDR3 length is 12 residues. CDR1 is SQVTM, CDR2 ANQGSEA, per germline. CDR3: CSVRDLYNEQFF. The CDR3 nucleotides read TGCAGCGTTCGGGACCTCTACAATGAGCAGTTCTTC.

The chain carries TRBV5-1 and TRBJ2-3; a possible D gene is TRBD2 (5 bases). Trimming took 3 bases from V and 1 from J, leaving 15 bases between them. CDR1 SGHRS and CDR2 YFSETQ come from the germline V gene. The CDR3 is 16 residues long. CDR3 region: CASSYSQQAGTDTQYF. For the CDR3, the DNA is TGCGCCAGCAGCTACAGCCAGCAAGCGGGCACAGATACGCAGTATTTT.

J is TRBJ2-2 and V is TRBV2, with D possibly being TRBD1 (6 bases). Germline-derived CDR1 and CDR2 are SNHLY and FYNNEI. The V end was cut by 2 bases, the J end by 6 bases, with 10 bases between. This CDR3 is built from 14 residues. The CDR3: CASSERGGAGELFF. Written as DNA, the CDR3 is TGTGCCAGCAGTGAAAGAGGGGGTGCCGGGGAGCTGTTTTTT.

The V gene is TRBV5-6, the J gene TRBJ1-5; D is perhaps TRBD1 (5 bases). Germline loops: CDR1 SGHDT, CDR2 YYEEEE. This CDR3 contains 15 residues. V shed 3 bases and J shed 4 bases, with 14 bases lying between them. CDR3 region: CASSSGPLTNQPQHF. The DNA of the CDR3 is TGTGCCAGCAGCTCAGGGCCTTTAACAAATCAGCCCCAGCATTTT. Combining the CDR3 with reference TRBV5-6 and TRBJ1-5 gives the whole variable domain DAGVTQSPTHLIKTRGQQVTLRCSPKSGHDTVSWYQQALGQGPQFIFQYYEEEERQRGNFPDRFSGHQFPNYSSELNVNALLLGDSALYLCASSSGPLTNQPQHFGDGTRLSIL.

The CDR3 reads CASSGRREDTDTQYF. The CDR3 region has the DNA TGTGCCAGCAGCGGAAGGCGGGAGGACACAGATACGCAGTATTTT. This chain joins TRBV9 and TRBJ2-3; 8 positions agree with TRBD2. The ends lost 3 bases at V and 2 bases at J; junction bases unmatched: 5. This CDR3 has 15 residues. CDR1 is SGDLS and CDR2 is YYNGEE in the germline V gene.

The genes are TRBV2 and TRBJ1-2; D gene uncertain. Germline-derived CDR1 and CDR2 are SNHLY and FYNNEI. V was trimmed by 4 bases and J by 0 bases, leaving 9 bases between them. The CDR3 covers 14 residues. The CDR3 protein is CASSVMNSNYGYTF. CDR3 DNA: TGTGCCAGCAGTGTGATGAACTCTAACTATGGCTACACCTTC. The full variable domain, its missing parts supplied by reference TRBV2 and TRBJ1-2, is EPEVTQTPSHQVTQMGQEVILRCVPISNHLYFYWYRQILGQKVEFLVSFYNNEISEKSEIFDDQFSVERPDGSNFTLKIRSTKLEDSAMYFCASSVMNSNYGYTFGSGTRLTVV.

The chain has TRBV7-3 and TRBJ1-1; 7 nucleotides line up with TRBD1. Per germline, CDR1 SGHTA and CDR2 FQGTGA. This CDR3 is 14 amino acids long. The V and J ends lost 5 bases and 1 base, in that order; junction bases with no gene match: 4. CDR3 DNA sequence: TGTGCCAGCAGCCCAGGGGGGGCGAACACTGAAGCTTTCTTT. Its translation is CASSPGGANTEAFF.

This chain connects TRBV6-5 to TRBJ1-6; D ambiguous. From germline, CDR1 is MNHEY and CDR2 SVGAGI. The V gene lost 2 bases and the J gene lost 7 bases, with 15 bases spanning the gap. This CDR3 is 16 amino acids long. The CDR3 sequence: CASSYVGGDRNSPLHF. CDR3 coding DNA: TGTGCCAGCAGTTACGTTGGCGGGGATCGGAATTCACCCCTCCACTTT.

The chain couples TRBV6-5 to TRBJ1-4; TRBD1 agrees at 8 bases. Per germline, CDR1 MNHEY and CDR2 SVGAGI. With 6 bases clipped from V and 7 bases from J, the junction kept 7 bases outside the gene matches. CDR3 size: 14 residues. CDR3 nucleotide sequence: TGTGCCAGCAGCGACAGGGGTTTCGGTGAAAAACTGTTTTTT. Translated: CASSDRGFGEKLFF.

This clone was counted only a few times. The sample carries other DNA sequences with the same CDR3. This chain links TRBV18 with TRBJ2-7; the D is unclear. The CDR3 totals 11 residues. Germline CDR1 reads KGHSH; CDR2 reads LQKENI. Trimming left V 5 bases short and J 6 bases short, with 8 bases between. CDR3 nucleotides: TGTGCCAGCTCATCGGGTGGCGAGCAGTACTTC. Encoded protein: CASSSGGEQYF.

The chain combines TRBV18 with TRBJ2-3, with D perhaps matching TRBD1 or TRBD2 (5 bases each). Germline values: CDR1 KGHSH, CDR2 LQKENI. The CDR3 totals 17 residues. Trimming shortened V by 0 bases and J by 0 bases, and 13 bases separated the two germline ends. The CDR3 nucleotides read TGTGCCAGCTCACCACCCGGGGCCCGAATGAGCACAGATACGCAGTATTTT. This encodes CASSPPGARMSTDTQYF.

This clone was observed once. J is TRBJ2-2 and V is TRBV5-1, with D unresolved. The CDR3 is 15 residues long. Germline V gene data show CDR1 as SGHRS and CDR2 as YFSETQ. V gave up 0 bases and J gave up 1 base, with 7 bases separating them. CDR3 protein: CASSLGLLNTGELFF. DNA of the CDR3: TGCGCCAGCAGCTTGGGACTGTTGAACACCGGGGAGCTGTTTTTT. The variable domain in full, with the rest retrieved from reference TRBV5-1 and TRBJ2-2, is KAGVTQTPRYLIKTRGQQVTLSCSPISGHRSVSWYQQTPGQGLQFLFEYFSETQRNKGNFPGRFSGRQFSNSRSEMNVSTLELGDSALYLCASSLGLLNTGELFFGEGSRLTVL.

The chain couples TRBV12-3 or TRBV12-4 to TRBJ1-1; D gene ambiguous. Trimming removed 8 bases from V and 3 bases from J, with 10 bases in between. The CDR3 runs to 12 residues. CDR3 DNA: TGTGCCAGCCGGTTCTCGGACACTGAAGCTTTCTTT. Amino acid sequence: CASRFSDTEAFF.

The rearrangement uses TRBV27 and TRBJ1-2; possible D gene TRBD1, 5 bases. Trimming removed 2 bases at V and 2 bases at J, with 6 bases between. CDR3 length: 13 residues. Germline lookup yields CDR1 MNHEY and CDR2 SMNVEV (reference sequence). The CDR3 bases are TGTGCCAGCAGTTTACAGGGAAACTATGGCTACACCTTC. Translating it yields CASSLQGNYGYTF.

The chain is built from TRBV4-3 and TRBJ2-3; 7 nucleotides agree with TRBD2. CDR1 LGHNA and CDR2 YSLEER come from the germline V gene. The CDR3 contains 13 residues. The V segment lost 1 base and the J segment 5 bases; nucleotides outside the gene matches: 0. Written as DNA, the CDR3 is TGCGCCAGCAGCCAAGCGGGGGGAGATACGCAGTATTTT. This gives the protein CASSQAGGDTQYF.

J is TRBJ1-1 and V is TRBV2; D gene unclear. V was clipped by 6 bases and J by 1 base, with 12 bases between them. The germline gives CDR1 SNHLY, CDR2 FYNNEI. The CDR3 consists of 14 residues. The CDR3 nucleotides read TGTGCCAGCAGACTCGGACGTAGGAACACTGAAGCTTTCTTT. Protein sequence: CASRLGRRNTEAFF. Full variable domain (missing parts from reference TRBV2 and TRBJ1-1): EPEVTQTPSHQVTQMGQEVILRCVPISNHLYFYWYRQILGQKVEFLVSFYNNEISEKSEIFDDQFSVERPDGSNFTLKIRSTKLEDSAMYFCASRLGRRNTEAFFGQGTRLTVV.

As for this clone: At one end, the junction sequence differs from germline, possibly due to a read error. The chain joins TRBV7-6 to TRBJ2-3; D is possibly TRBD2 (6 bases). Germline V gives CDR1 SGHVS, CDR2 FNYEAQ. CDR3 length: 13 residues. This CDR3 is CASSLGSRDTQYF. The DNA for the CDR3 is TGTGCCAGCAGCCTCGGGAGCAGAGATACGCAGTATTTT. Full variable domain (remainder filled in from reference TRBV7-6 and TRBJ2-3): GAGVSQSPRYKVTKRGQDVALRCDPISGHVSLYWYRQALGQGPEFLTYFNYEAQQDKSGLPNDRFSAERPEGSISTLTIQRTEQRDSAMYRCASSLGSRDTQYFGPGTRLTVL.